This T cell receptor (beta chain) was found in a study of Ad26.COV2.S vaccination and SARS-CoV-2 variants. Study overall: Ad26.COV2.S shots went into the muscle once or twice, 56 days apart. Points from the study as a whole: Researchers reported similar non-spike TCR breadth in vaccine and placebo recipients.

Sequenced by immunoSEQ multiplex PCR; TCRdb stores in-frame clones only, minus some. The sample has hundreds of thousands of clones; roughly 91% are singletons. CDR1 and CDR2 from the germline V gene are DFQATT and SNEGSKA (reference sequence). This CDR3 comprises 11 residues. The ends were cut back, 3 bases at V and 2 bases at J, with 4 bases in the middle. The sample's treatment: roughly 19 received Ad26.COV2.S at low or high dose, single or two shots; about 5 received placebo; per-sample allocation not given. Day 63 after the first vaccine or placebo injection was the time point for sampling. An adult of 18-55 years in Boston served as donor. Participants' vaccine, an Ad26 vector, delivered Wuhan-strain SARS-CoV-2 spike. On this clone itself: Antigen specificity is unknown.

The sequence came from a person aged 18 to 59 who received the Ad26.COV2.S COVID-19 vaccine or a placebo. The V gene is TRBV20-1, the J gene TRBJ1-2; D is uncertain. The sequenced sample was peripheral blood, obtained in a trial of Ad26.COV2.S vaccine versus placebo. The CDR3 reads CSASRNYGYTF. DNA for the CDR3: TGCAGTGCTAGCAGAAACTATGGCTACACCTTC.